These 18 T cell receptor beta chains share one sample of origin, sequenced in a study of T cell responses to AZD1222 COVID-19 vaccine. Produced via immunoSEQ multiplex PCR; TCRdb's table is partial and in-frame only. The data show about 84,000 clones, 85% to 90% seen once. Specimen: peripheral blood, collected on day 0 of AZD1222 vaccination. These receptors originate from an adult in good health.

The rearrangement uses TRBV6-5 and TRBJ2-7; unclear D gene. This CDR3 is 16 amino acids long. Looked up from germline, CDR1 is MNHEY and CDR2 is SVGAGI. V was pared by 4 bases and J by 1 base, with 17 bases between. CDR3 loop: CASSFPERRPSYEQYF. As DNA, the CDR3 is TGTGCCAGCAGTTTCCCTGAGAGGCGCCCTTCCTACGAGCAGTACTTC.

This rearrangement joins TRBV5-1 to TRBJ1-4; a possible D gene is TRBD1 (5 bases). Trimming pared 0 bases from V and 1 base from J, leaving 10 bases between. This CDR3 contains 16 residues. The germline CDR1 and CDR2 sequences are SGHRS and YFSETQ. In DNA, the CDR3 is TGCGCCAGCAGCTTGGAAATGGGGGGAACTAATGAAAAACTGTTTTTT. It codes for CASSLEMGGTNEKLFF.

The rearrangement links TRBV7-8 to TRBJ2-4; D call uncertain. V was shortened by 5 bases and J by 3 bases, with 17 bases between the two germline ends. The CDR3 covers 16 residues. The germline gives CDR1 SGHVS, CDR2 FQNEAQ. The CDR3 here is CASSAWTAELKNIQYF. Written as DNA, the CDR3 is TGTGCCAGCAGCGCCTGGACGGCAGAACTCAAAAACATTCAGTACTTC.

The rearrangement uses TRBV10-3 and TRBJ2-3, with 9 bases matching TRBD1. This CDR3 is 14 amino acids long. With 6 bases clipped from V and 5 bases from J, the junction kept 6 bases outside the gene matches. Germline V lookup: CDR1 ENHRY, CDR2 SYGVKD. The CDR3 here is CAISGTGSRDTQYF. The CDR3 coding sequence is TGTGCCATCAGCGGGACAGGGAGTAGAGATACGCAGTATTTT.

Concerning this clone: Its ends do not fully match the called genes, so a read error is possible. The chain combines TRBV3-1 (or the pseudogene TRBV3-2) with TRBJ1-4, with a possible D match to TRBD1 (5 bases). The CDR3 spans 19 residues. Germline V gene lookup returns CDR1 LGHDT and CDR2 YNNKEL (reference sequence). CDR3 loop: CASSQGSRHWGVLHEKLFF. CDR3 nucleotides: TGTGCCAGCAGCCAGGGTTCACGCCACTGGGGGGTTCTACATGAGAAACTGTTTTTT.

In nucleotides, the CDR3 is TGTGCCACCAGCAAGGCAGAAGGAGATACGCAGTATTTT. Translation: CATSKAEGDTQYF. V usage is TRBV15 and J usage is TRBJ2-3; unclear D gene. The germline V gene encodes CDR1 LNHNV and CDR2 YYDKDF (reference sequence). V lost 4 bases and J lost 5, with 10 bases in between. The CDR3 is 13 residues long.

The V gene is TRBV7-8, the J gene TRBJ2-5, with 8 nucleotides matching TRBD2. This CDR3 spans 16 amino acids. Germline CDR1 reads SGHVS; CDR2 reads FQNEAQ. V lost 6 bases to trimming and J lost 3 bases; unmatched junction nucleotides: 12. The CDR3 loop is CASRPTSTSAKETQYF. The CDR3 DNA follows: TGTGCCAGCAGACCCACTTCGACTAGCGCCAAAGAGACCCAGTACTTC.

The CDR3 sequence is CASSFTGVKAKNIQYF. CDR3 nucleotides: TGCGCCAGCAGCTTTACAGGGGTTAAGGCCAAAAACATTCAGTACTTC. The genes are TRBV5-1 and TRBJ2-4, with TRBD1 matching 7 bases. This CDR3 is 16 amino acids long. Germline CDR1 and CDR2: SGHRS and YFSETQ. V gave up 2 bases and J gave up 1 base; unmatched junction bases: 6.

The CDR3 reads CASSFGAGVRYRETQYF. CDR3 bases: TGTGCCAGCAGTTTCGGAGCGGGAGTTAGGTATCGTGAGACCCAGTACTTC. J is TRBJ2-5 and V is TRBV28; 8 bases align to TRBD2. The V gene's germline CDR1 is MDHEN and CDR2 SYDVKM. J was trimmed by 5 bases and V by 3 bases; bases with no gene match: 14. The CDR3 length is 17 residues.

This clone appeared a single time. The rearrangement uses TRBV19 and TRBJ2-1, with D unclear. This CDR3 is built from 12 residues. CDR1 is LNHDA and CDR2 is SQIVND in the germline V gene (reference sequence). V lost 3 bases and J lost 11, with 11 bases in between. The CDR3 region is CASSILRSKQFF. CDR3 in DNA: TGTGCCAGTAGTATCCTTCGGTCGAAGCAGTTCTTC. Based on the CDR3 plus reference TRBV19 and TRBJ2-1, the full variable domain is DGGITQSPKYLFRKEGQNVTLSCEQNLNHDAMYWYRQDPGQGLRLIYYSQIVNDFQKGDIAEGYSVSREKKESFPLTVTSAQKNPTAFYLCASSILRSKQFFGPGTRLTVL.

The chain links TRBV24-1 to TRBJ2-2; the D gene is possibly TRBD2 (5 bases). Per germline, CDR1 KGHDR and CDR2 SFDVKD. With 1 base removed from V and 1 base from J, the gap between germline ends came to 27 bases. The CDR3 has 22 residues. The CDR3 reads CATSDFIPFTPKAGLNTGELFF. Here the CDR3 DNA reads TGTGCCACCAGTGATTTTATCCCCTTTACCCCCAAGGCGGGTCTGAACACCGGGGAGCTGTTTTTT.

This rearrangement joins TRBV28 to TRBJ2-1; D possibly corresponds to TRBD2 (6 bases). Germline CDR1 MDHEN, CDR2 SYDVKM. Between the trimmed V and J ends, which lost 6 bases and 0 bases, there was a span of 9 bases. This CDR3 is 14 amino acids long. This CDR3 reads CASRRRDSYNEQFF. Written as DNA, the CDR3 is TGTGCCAGCAGGCGGCGGGACTCCTACAATGAGCAGTTCTTC.

This clone was picked up one time. The rearrangement joins TRBV28 to TRBJ2-7; tentative D call: TRBD1 (6 bases). Germline assignment: CDR1 MDHEN and CDR2 SYDVKM. Trimming pared 6 bases from V and 4 bases from J, leaving 10 bases between. This CDR3 spans 12 amino acids. Here the CDR3 DNA reads TGTGCCAGCAGGTCGGACAGATACGAGCAGTACTTC. It yields the protein CASRSDRYEQYF.

As DNA, the CDR3 is TGTGCCAGCTCACCCAGGAAAGGGGTAGGAGAGACCCAGTACTTC. Translation gives CASSPRKGVGETQYF. The V call is TRBV18, the J call TRBJ2-5; a possible D gene is TRBD1 (5 bases). Trimming removed 3 bases at V and 4 bases at J, with 15 bases between. The CDR3 runs 15 residues. Germline lookup yields CDR1 KGHSH and CDR2 LQKENI.

The sample holds a few counts of this clone. The genes are TRBV5-1 and TRBJ2-7; a weak D match, TRBD1 (6 bases). Germline CDR1 reads SGHRS; CDR2 reads YFSETQ. Trimming removed 4 bases from V and 3 bases from J, with 11 bases in between. The CDR3 loop spans 13 amino acids. In nucleotides, the CDR3 is TGCGCCAGCAGCCGGGACATAGGCTACGAGCAGTACTTC. Encoded protein: CASSRDIGYEQYF.

CDR3 protein: CASSVAETYEQYF. CDR3 in DNA: TGTGCCAGCAGCGTAGCGGAAACCTACGAGCAGTACTTC. The chain is built from TRBV9 and TRBJ2-7; D ambiguous. With 0 bases removed from V and 2 bases from J, the gap between germline ends came to 6 bases. The CDR3 loop spans 13 amino acids. CDR1 and CDR2 (germline): SGDLS, YYNGEE.

The chain uses TRBV18 and TRBJ2-3; 8 nucleotides line up with TRBD1. Losses at the gene ends were 3 bases for V and 1 base for J; bases not matched to a gene: 6. Germline assignment: CDR1 KGHSH and CDR2 LQKENI. The CDR3 consists of 16 residues. The CDR3 reads CASSPSTGERTDTQYF. The CDR3 DNA follows: TGTGCCAGCTCACCGTCGACAGGGGAACGCACAGATACGCAGTATTTT.

This clone occurred once. The chain has TRBV7-9 and TRBJ2-1, with TRBD2 matching over 12 bases. The V segment lost 3 bases and the J segment 14 bases; nucleotides outside the gene matches: 11. The CDR3 runs 15 residues. Germline V CDR1 and CDR2: SEHNR, FQNEAQ (reference sequence). This CDR3 reads CASSFLAGGSVAEFF. Here the CDR3 DNA reads TGTGCCAGCAGCTTCCTAGCGGGAGGGTCGGTTGCCGAGTTCTTC.